This TCR beta chain was observed in a study of PD-1 blockade in classical Hodgkin lymphoma. This table comes from immunoSEQ multiplex PCR, and its TCRdb copy is limited to in-frame clones, with some not included. The sample carries some 19,000 clones, approximately 80% recorded once. The study's findings and limits: Nivolumab initiated under 1 year post-ASCT led to patient exclusion. Baseline diversity resembling that of newly diagnosed patients was seen in complete responders. Significant TCR diversity gains by C4D1 occurred in CD4+ but not CD8+ cells.

V gave up 4 bases and J gave up 6 bases; unmatched junction bases: 6. Per germline, CDR1 LNHDA and CDR2 SQIVND (reference sequence). The CDR3 runs 14 residues. Concerning this clone: Its target is not known.

Time point denoted: cycle 4 day 1 (C4D1), after about 6 weeks of nivolumab. In every patient, relapse followed autologous stem cell transplantation, while exposure to brentuximab vedotin differed. Complete response, partial response or progressive disease was recorded as best response. The receptor was isolated from a human donor with classical Hodgkin lymphoma. Sequencing used peripheral blood mononuclear cells (PBMCs), obtained before the fourth cycle of nivolumab. The chain links TRBV19 to TRBJ1-5, with 7 bases that match TRBD1. The CDR3 is CASSTGQVLQPQHF. CDR3 nucleotide sequence: TGTGCCAGTAGTACCGGACAGGTGCTTCAGCCCCAGCATTTT.